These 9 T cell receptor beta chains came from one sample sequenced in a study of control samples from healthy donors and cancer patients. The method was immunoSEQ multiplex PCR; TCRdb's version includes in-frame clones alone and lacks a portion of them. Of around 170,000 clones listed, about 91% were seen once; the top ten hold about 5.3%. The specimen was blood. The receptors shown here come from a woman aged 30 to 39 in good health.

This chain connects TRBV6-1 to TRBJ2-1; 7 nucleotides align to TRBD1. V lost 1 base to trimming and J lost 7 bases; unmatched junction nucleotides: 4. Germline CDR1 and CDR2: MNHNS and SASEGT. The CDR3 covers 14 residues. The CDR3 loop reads CASSEEGADNEQFF. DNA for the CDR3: TGTGCCAGCAGTGAAGAGGGGGCGGATAATGAGCAGTTCTTC.

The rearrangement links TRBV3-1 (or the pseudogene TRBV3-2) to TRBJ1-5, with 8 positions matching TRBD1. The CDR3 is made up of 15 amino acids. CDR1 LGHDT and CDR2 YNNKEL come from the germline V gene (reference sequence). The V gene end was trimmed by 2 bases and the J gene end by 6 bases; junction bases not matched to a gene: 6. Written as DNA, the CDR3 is TGTGCCAGCAGCCAAAGTGGACAGGGTGGTCAGCCCCAGCATTTT. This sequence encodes CASSQSGQGGQPQHF.

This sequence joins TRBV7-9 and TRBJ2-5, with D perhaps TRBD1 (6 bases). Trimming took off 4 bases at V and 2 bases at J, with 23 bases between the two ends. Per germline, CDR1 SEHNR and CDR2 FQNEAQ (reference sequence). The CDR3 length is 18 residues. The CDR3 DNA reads TGTGCCAGCAGCTCCACGAAAAGTGGGGGCCCCGTACAAGAGACCCAGTACTTC. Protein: CASSSTKSGGPVQETQYF. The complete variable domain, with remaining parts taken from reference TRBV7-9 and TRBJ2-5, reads DTGVSQNPRHKITKRGQNVTFRCDPISEHNRLYWYRQTLGQGPEFLTYFQNEAQLEKSRLLSDRFSAERPKGSFSTLEIQRTEQGDSAMYLCASSSTKSGGPVQETQYFGPGTRLLVL.

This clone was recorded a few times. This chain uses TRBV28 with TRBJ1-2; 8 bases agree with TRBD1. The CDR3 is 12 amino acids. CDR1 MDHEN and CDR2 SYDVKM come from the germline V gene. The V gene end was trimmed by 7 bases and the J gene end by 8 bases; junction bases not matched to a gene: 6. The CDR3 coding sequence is TGTGCCAGCACCCCGGACAGGGAGGGCTACACCTTC. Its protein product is CASTPDREGYTF.

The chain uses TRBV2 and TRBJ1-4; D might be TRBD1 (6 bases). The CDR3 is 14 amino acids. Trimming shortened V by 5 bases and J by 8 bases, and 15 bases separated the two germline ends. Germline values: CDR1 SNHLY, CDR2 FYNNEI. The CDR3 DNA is TGTGCCAGCAGTAGGGACTCCCAGGGGGAAAAACTGTTTTTT. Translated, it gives CASSRDSQGEKLFF.

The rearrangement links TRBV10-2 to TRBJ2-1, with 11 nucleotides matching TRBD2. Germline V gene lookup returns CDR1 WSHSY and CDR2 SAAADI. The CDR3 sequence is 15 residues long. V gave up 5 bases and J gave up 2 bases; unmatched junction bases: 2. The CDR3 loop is CASSRLAGTYNEQFF. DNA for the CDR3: TGCGCCAGCAGTAGACTAGCGGGGACCTACAATGAGCAGTTCTTC.

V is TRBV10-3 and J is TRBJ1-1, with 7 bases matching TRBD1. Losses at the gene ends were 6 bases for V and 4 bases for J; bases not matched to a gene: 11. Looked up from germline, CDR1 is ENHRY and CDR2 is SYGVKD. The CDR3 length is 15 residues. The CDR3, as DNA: TGTGCCATCAGAGACAGGGTCGAAATCGGCACTGAAGCTTTCTTT. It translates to CAIRDRVEIGTEAFF.

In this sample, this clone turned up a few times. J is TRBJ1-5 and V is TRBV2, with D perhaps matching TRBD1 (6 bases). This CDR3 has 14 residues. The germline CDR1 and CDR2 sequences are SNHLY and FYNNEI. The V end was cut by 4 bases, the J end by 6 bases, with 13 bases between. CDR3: CASSVGRGGQPQHF. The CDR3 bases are TGTGCCAGCAGTGTTGGCAGGGGAGGTCAGCCCCAGCATTTT.

Here the CDR3 DNA reads TGCGCCAGCAGATGGGATAAGTCCGATGGCTACACCTTC. Its protein product is CASRWDKSDGYTF. The V call is TRBV5-1, the J call TRBJ1-2, with unresolved D. Germline values: CDR1 SGHRS, CDR2 YFSETQ. This CDR3 is built from 13 residues. V dropped 5 bases and J dropped 6 bases, with 14 bases sitting between them.